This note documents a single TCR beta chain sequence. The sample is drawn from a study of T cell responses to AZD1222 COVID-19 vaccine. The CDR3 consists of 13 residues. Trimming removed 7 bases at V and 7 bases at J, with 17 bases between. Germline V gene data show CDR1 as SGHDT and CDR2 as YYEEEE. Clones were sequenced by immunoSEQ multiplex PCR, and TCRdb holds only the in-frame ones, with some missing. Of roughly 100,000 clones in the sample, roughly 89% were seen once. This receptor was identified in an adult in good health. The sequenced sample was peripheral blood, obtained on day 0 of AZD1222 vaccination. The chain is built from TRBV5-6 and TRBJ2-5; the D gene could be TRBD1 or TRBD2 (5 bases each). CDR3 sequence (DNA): TGTGCCAGCGCCCTGGGGGTTGAGGGGACCCAGTACTTC. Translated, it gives CASALGVEGTQYF.